This TCR beta chain was captured by sequencing in a study of T cell responses to AZD1222 COVID-19 vaccine. Study at large: Pooling covered second doses at about 4 or about 12 weeks.

General study findings and limits: Repertoires were collected only later (after the peak T cell response had occurred). A mostly white British donor set with more females was recruited, and clonal diversity was possibly underestimated.

There are 15 residues in the CDR3. V lost 3 bases and J lost 6, with 12 bases in between. Per germline, CDR1 MNHEY and CDR2 SVGAGI. The protocol was immunoSEQ multiplex PCR, while the TCRdb copy is restricted to in-frame clones and leaves out a portion. The repertoire includes some 150,000 clones, 70% to 90% of them detected once, and approximately 2.3% sits in the top ten. On this clone: Its antigen is unknown.

Specimen: peripheral blood, collected on day 0 of AZD1222 vaccination. The TCR sequence derives from an adult in good health. V gene TRBV6-5 combines with J gene TRBJ2-6, with D uncertain. This chain's CDR3 is CASSYGALEANVLTF. Written as DNA, the CDR3 is TGTGCCAGCAGTTATGGTGCTTTGGAGGCCAACGTCCTGACTTTC.